The rows below give T cell receptor beta chains drawn from one sample of a study of Ad26.COV2.S vaccination and SARS-CoV-2 variants. Using immunoSEQ multiplex PCR, the repertoire was profiled, and TCRdb retains in-frame clones only, with some absent. Among about 250,000 clones, approximately 88% were seen once, and the ten largest hold less than 3.5%. Sequenced material: peripheral blood, taken in a trial of Ad26.COV2.S vaccine versus placebo. These receptors all stem from a person between 18 and 65 years old who received the Ad26.COV2.S COVID-19 vaccine or a placebo. Each CDR3 is given with its conserved first and last residue. D genes are given only for firm matches. A row's size may be missing; if present it is once, few, many or a size class.

j_call,clone_size,d_call,v_call,cdr3_nt,cdr3_aa
TRBJ2-1,-,TRBD2,TRBV24-1,TGTGCCACCAGTGATTTTGAGGGGACTAGCTCATTGAATGAGCAGTTCTTC,CATSDFEGTSSLNEQFF
TRBJ2-7,-,-,TRBV5-8,TGTGCCAGCAGCTTGGCACTGGGAGGGGGCGAGCAGTACTTC,CASSLALGGGEQYF
TRBJ1-3,-,TRBD1,TRBV10-3,TGTGCCATCAGTGAGTCGATGACAGGGGCCGGAAACACCATATATTTT,CAISESMTGAGNTIYF
TRBJ1-6,few,-,TRBV9,TGTGCCAGCAGCCCCCGGGACGGCGGTTCACCCCTCCACTTT,CASSPRDGGSPLHF
TRBJ1-2,-,-,TRBV30,TGTGCCTGGAGTGTAAATGAGGGCTATGGCTACACCTTC,CAWSVNEGYGYTF
TRBJ2-1,once,-,TRBV21-1,TGTGCCAGCAGCAAAGGCCCTAGCGGGAGGGCCATCAATGAGCAGTTCTTC,CASSKGPSGRAINEQFF
TRBJ1-1,-,-,TRBV4-1,TGCGCCAGCAGCCAAGGTCGGGGCTACACTGAAGCTTTCTTT,CASSQGRGYTEAFF
TRBJ2-3,-,-,TRBV3-1/TRBV3-2,TGTGCCAGCAGCCAAGATAAGCCAACGGGCACAGATACGCAGTATTTT,CASSQDKPTGTDTQYF
TRBJ1-6,-,TRBD1,TRBV4-1,TGCGCCAGCATCACAGGGGGCTCCTATAATTCACCCCTCCACTTT,CASITGGSYNSPLHF
TRBJ2-5,-,-,TRBV5-1,TGCGCCAGCAGCGTAACACTGGGACCCGGGACCCAGTACTTC,CASSVTLGPGTQYF
TRBJ2-5,-,TRBD2,TRBV6-6,TGTGCCAGCAGTTACCGGGGACTAGCGGGAGGTGGGTCCCAGTACTTC,CASSYRGLAGGGSQYF
TRBJ2-3,-,-,TRBV6-6,TGTGCCAGCACAGGGGGAGGACGCACAGATACGCAGTATTTT,CASTGGGRTDTQYF
TRBJ2-1,-,TRBD2,TRBV9,TGTGCCAGCAGCGTAGTGGCGGGAGACTACAATGAGCAGTTCTTC,CASSVVAGDYNEQFF
TRBJ2-1,once,TRBD2,TRBV7-2,TGTGCCAGCAGCCGTAGCGGGAGAGGTACAAATGAGCAGTTCTTC,CASSRSGRGTNEQFF